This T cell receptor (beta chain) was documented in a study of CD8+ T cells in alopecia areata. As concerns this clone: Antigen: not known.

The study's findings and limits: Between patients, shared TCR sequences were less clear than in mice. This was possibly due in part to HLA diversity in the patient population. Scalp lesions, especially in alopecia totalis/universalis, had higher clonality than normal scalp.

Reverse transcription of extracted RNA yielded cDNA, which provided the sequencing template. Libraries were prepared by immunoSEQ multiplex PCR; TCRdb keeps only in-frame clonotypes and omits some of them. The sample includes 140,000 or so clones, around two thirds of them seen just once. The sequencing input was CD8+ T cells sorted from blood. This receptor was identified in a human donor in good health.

CDR3 sequence reads: CATSRINTEAFF. The CDR3 bases are TGTGCCACCAGCAGGATTAACACTGAAGCTTTCTTT. V and J are TRBV15 and TRBJ1-1; D call uncertain. This CDR3 is built from 12 residues. The V gene lost 3 bases and the J gene lost 2 bases, with 4 bases spanning the gap. From germline, CDR1 is LNHNV and CDR2 YYDKDF (reference sequence).